One and the same sample provided the 25 T cell receptor beta chains below, sequenced in a study of blood T cell repertoires in COVID-19. Here immunoSEQ multiplex PCR was the method, and the copy in TCRdb shows in-frame clones only, minus some. The sample shows 270,000 or so clones, 75% to 90% of them seen only once. The sequenced sample was PBMCs or T cells enriched from blood (not recorded which). The receptors shown here come from a woman aged 25 to 39 with acute COVID-19.

The rearrangement links TRBV28 to TRBJ2-3, with 7 bases lining up with TRBD2. Germline V lookup: CDR1 MDHEN, CDR2 SYDVKM. CDR3 size: 16 residues. Unmatched junction bases numbered 14, after V lost 5 bases and J lost 6 bases. The chain's CDR3 is CASSPDSAGDEDTQYF. CDR3 nucleotides: TGTGCCAGCAGTCCCGATTCGGCGGGAGACGAGGATACGCAGTATTTT.

This clone came up once. The genes are TRBV28 and TRBJ2-7, with 7 positions matching TRBD1. The CDR3 has 15 amino acids. Trimming removed 5 bases from V and 3 bases from J; junction bases left unmatched: 10. Germline CDR1 and CDR2: MDHEN and SYDVKM. The DNA of the CDR3 is TGTGCCAGCAGTCCACCCTTGGGACAGCACTACGAGCAGTACTTC. Translating gives CASSPPLGQHYEQYF.

V is TRBV4-2 and J is TRBJ1-3; D is uncertain. This CDR3 is 16 amino acids long. Germline V gene sequence: CDR1 LGHNA, CDR2 YNFKEQ. Trimming pared 4 bases from V and 2 bases from J, leaving 15 bases between. Here the CDR3 reads CASSRSYRGAGNTIYF. DNA for the CDR3: TGTGCCAGCAGCCGGTCGTACCGGGGAGCTGGAAACACCATATATTTT.

V is TRBV27 and J is TRBJ2-2; TRBD1 matches at 9 bases. CDR3 length equals 16 residues. V was pared by 5 bases and J by 6 bases, with 10 bases of the junction left unmatched. Germline lookup yields CDR1 MNHEY and CDR2 SMNVEV (reference sequence). CDR3 nucleotides: TGTGCCAGCAGTCCACCTACGGACAGGGGTTCCGGGGAGCTGTTTTTT. As protein: CASSPPTDRGSGELFF.

The chain carries TRBV5-4 and TRBJ2-2, with 8 bases aligning to TRBD2. The CDR3 covers 16 residues. Germline loops: CDR1 SGHNT, CDR2 YYREEE (reference sequence). V lost 2 bases, J lost 4 bases, and 7 bases stayed unmatched. CDR3 coding DNA: TGTGCCAGCAGCTTTCCCAGCGGGAGTATCACCGGGGAGCTGTTTTTT. This encodes CASSFPSGSITGELFF.

The chain carries TRBV15 and TRBJ1-3; possibly TRBD1 for D (6 bases). Germline values: CDR1 LNHNV, CDR2 YYDKDF (reference sequence). The V end lost 5 bases, the J end lost 0 bases, and 17 bases lay between the germline ends. CDR3 size: 17 residues. For the CDR3, the DNA is TGTGCCACCAGCCTTACCCGGACAGCCTTCTCTGGAAACACCATATATTTT. Translation gives CATSLTRTAFSGNTIYF.

This clone was seen a single time. The rearrangement links TRBV5-1 to TRBJ2-3; D perhaps matches TRBD2 (6 bases). Trimming removed 4 bases from V and 3 bases from J, with 15 bases in between. The CDR3 length is 15 residues. Germline V gene sequence: CDR1 SGHRS, CDR2 YFSETQ. This chain's CDR3 is CASSQVGGGTDTQYF. The CDR3 DNA sequence: TGCGCCAGCAGCCAAGTGGGCGGAGGGACAGATACGCAGTATTTT.

CDR3 bases: TGTGCCAGCAGCCTCAGGCAGAACACTGAAGCTTTCTTT. Translated, it gives CASSLRQNTEAFF. The J gene is TRBJ1-1, the V gene TRBV7-2; D remains ambiguous. The V and J ends lost 5 bases and 1 base respectively, with 8 bases between them. The CDR3 extends over 13 amino acids. The germline V gene has CDR1 SGHTA and CDR2 FQGNSA.

This sequence joins TRBV6-2 or TRBV6-3 and TRBJ2-2; D is ambiguous. Germline CDR1 MNHEY, CDR2 SVGEGT. The CDR3 spans 12 residues. V was shortened by 2 bases and J by 7 bases, with 5 bases between the two germline ends. For the CDR3, the DNA is TGTGCCAGCAGTTACAGCTTCGGGGAGCTGTTTTTT. This sequence encodes CASSYSFGELFF.

V and J are TRBV3-1 (or the pseudogene TRBV3-2) and TRBJ2-2; D might be TRBD1 (5 bases). The CDR3 length is 18 residues. The germline V and J ends were trimmed by 0 bases and 0 bases, with 14 bases remaining between them. From germline, CDR1 is LGHDT and CDR2 YNNKEL (reference sequence). In DNA form, the CDR3 reads TGTGCCAGCAGCCAAGAAGGGTCCCAGGGTGCGAACACCGGGGAGCTGTTTTTT. As protein: CASSQEGSQGANTGELFF.

V and J are TRBV6-5 and TRBJ2-5, with D possibly being TRBD1 (6 bases). V lost 5 bases to trimming and J lost 5 bases, with 12 bases between them. Germline CDR1 and CDR2: MNHEY and SVGAGI. The CDR3 runs to 13 residues. The CDR3 region has the DNA TGTGCCAGCAGTCCTACAGGGATGGAGACCCAGTACTTC. Amino acid sequence: CASSPTGMETQYF.

This sequence joins TRBV13 and TRBJ2-7; a weak D match, TRBD2 (5 bases). The CDR3 is 14 residues long. Trimming cost V 5 bases and J 0 bases, with 11 bases left between them. Germline-derived CDR1 and CDR2 are PRHDT and FYEKMQ (reference sequence). CDR3 amino acids: CASSPSGGSYEQYF. In DNA, the CDR3 is TGTGCCAGCAGCCCGAGCGGCGGCTCCTACGAGCAGTACTTC.

The chain is built from TRBV7-2 and TRBJ2-1, with D tentatively TRBD2 (6 bases). CDR1 and CDR2 from the germline V gene are SGHTA and FQGNSA. V lost 5 bases, J lost 0 bases, and 17 bases lay in between. The CDR3 contains 17 residues. This CDR3 reads CASSPAGIRSSYNEQFF. The CDR3 DNA follows: TGTGCCAGCAGCCCGGCGGGAATCCGGAGCTCCTACAATGAGCAGTTCTTC.

This CDR3 reads CASNPTGQHSPLHF. For the CDR3, the DNA is TGTGCCAGCAACCCGACAGGGCAACATTCACCCCTCCACTTT. This chain connects TRBV6-6 to TRBJ1-6, with 7 bases identical to TRBD1. V lost 7 bases, J lost 8 bases, and 8 bases stayed unmatched. Germline-derived CDR1 and CDR2 are MNHNY and SVGAGI (reference sequence). The CDR3 is 14 amino acids.

The V and J genes are TRBV6-5 and TRBJ2-7; 14 bases agree with TRBD2. Germline CDR1 is MNHEY and CDR2 is SVGAGI. This CDR3 region has 15 residues. Losses at the gene ends were 5 bases for V and 2 bases for J; bases not matched to a gene: 2. The DNA of the CDR3 is TGTGCCAGCAGTAAGACTAGCGGGAGGGCCTACGAGCAGTACTTC. It yields the protein CASSKTSGRAYEQYF.

The V gene is TRBV29-1, the J gene TRBJ2-6; TRBD2 is a possible D gene (5 bases). Germline V CDR1 and CDR2: SQVTM, ANQGSEA. CDR3 length: 15 residues. V was pared by 7 bases and J by 0 bases, with 13 bases between. In DNA, the CDR3 is TGCAGCGGGACTTATTTTGACTCTGGGGCCAACGTCCTGACTTTC. This codes for CSGTYFDSGANVLTF.

The J gene is TRBJ2-3, the V gene TRBV10-1; 15 bases fit TRBD2. CDR3 size: 18 residues. In germline, CDR1 is WNHNN, CDR2 SYGVQD (reference sequence). The V gene end was trimmed by 1 base and the J gene end by 3 bases; junction bases not matched to a gene: 5. Here the CDR3 DNA reads TGCGCCAGCAGTGAGTTAGGACTAGCGGGAGGGCCGACAGATACGCAGTATTTT. It translates to CASSELGLAGGPTDTQYF.

This chain uses TRBV19 with TRBJ2-4, with a tentative D call TRBD2 (5 bases). The length of the CDR3 is 16 residues. With 3 bases removed from V and 0 bases from J, the gap between germline ends came to 12 bases. Germline V gene sequence: CDR1 LNHDA, CDR2 SQIVND (reference sequence). As DNA, the CDR3 is TGTGCCAGTAGTATCTGGACGGAGGAAGCCAAAAACATTCAGTACTTC. The encoded protein is CASSIWTEEAKNIQYF.

This clone was picked up one time. The rearrangement joins TRBV28 to TRBJ1-5; TRBD1 matches at 9 bases. Germline assignment: CDR1 MDHEN and CDR2 SYDVKM. V dropped 6 bases and J dropped 1; count of bases not matched to a gene: 4. CDR3 length: 15 amino acids. The CDR3 DNA reads as TGTGCCAGCAGCAACGGACAGGGGAGCAATCAGCCCCAGCATTTT. Protein: CASSNGQGSNQPQHF.

The chain recombines TRBV9 with TRBJ2-3; possible D gene TRBD1, 6 bases. Germline V lookup: CDR1 SGDLS, CDR2 YYNGEE. The V and J ends lost 4 bases and 6 bases respectively, with 15 bases between them. The CDR3 extends over 14 amino acids. CDR3 loop: CASSNHDRGDTQYF. The CDR3, as DNA: TGTGCCAGCAGCAACCACGATAGGGGGGATACGCAGTATTTT.

V usage is TRBV19 and J usage is TRBJ2-2; no firm D call. The CDR3 has 12 residues. CDR1 LNHDA and CDR2 SQIVND come from the germline V gene (reference sequence). With 3 bases removed from V and 7 bases from J, the gap between germline ends came to 6 bases. The CDR3 spells CASSMSVGELFF. CDR3 coding DNA: TGTGCCAGTAGTATGAGCGTCGGGGAGCTGTTTTTT.

V and J are TRBV19 and TRBJ2-1, with D maybe TRBD2 (5 bases). Looked up from germline, CDR1 is LNHDA and CDR2 is SQIVND (reference sequence). Trimming took 7 bases from V and 3 from J, leaving 10 bases between them. The CDR3 is 13 amino acids. CDR3 loop: CASTHTSYNEQFF. Written as DNA, the CDR3 is TGTGCCAGTACCCATACTAGCTACAATGAGCAGTTCTTC.

Of note for this clone: This same CDR3 is encoded by further DNA sequences in the sample. This chain uses TRBV5-1 with TRBJ2-7; D call uncertain. This CDR3 has 13 amino acids. V shed 4 bases and J shed 3 bases, with 11 bases lying between them. Germline V gives CDR1 SGHRS, CDR2 YFSETQ. The CDR3 nucleotides are TGCGCCAGCAGCCTGACGGGTGGCTACGAGCAGTACTTC. It is translated as CASSLTGGYEQYF.

V is TRBV3-1 (or the pseudogene TRBV3-2) and J is TRBJ2-6, with TRBD2 matching 14 bases. The CDR3 extends over 23 amino acids. Germline CDR1 LGHDT, CDR2 YNNKEL (reference sequence). The trim removed 0 bases at V and 2 bases at J, leaving 15 bases unmatched. This CDR3 is CASSQDLGTSGSMADPGANVLTF. In DNA, the CDR3 is TGTGCCAGCAGCCAAGATCTCGGGACTAGCGGGAGTATGGCCGATCCTGGGGCCAACGTCCTGACTTTC.

The chain is built from TRBV21-1 and TRBJ1-5; the table's TRBD1 call for D was not verified on the DNA. TRBV21-1 is assigned pseudogene status. CDR3 length equals 15 residues. The CDR3 reads CASRRRDRGNQPQHF. Written as DNA, the CDR3 is TGTGCCAGCAGGAGGAGGGACAGGGGAAATCAGCCCCAGCATTTT.